This T cell receptor (beta chain) is from a study of cytomegalovirus exposure and HLA in healthy donors. Study-wide results and limits: Among the CMV-associated chains, three were confirmed in vitro as specific for CMV antigens. Donor immune exposure was known only as CMV serostatus. Rarity held for most TCR sequences, but there were some public TCRs that occurred in many donors.

PCR primers comprised 60 Vbeta and 13 Jbeta primers. Original handling: Some 11 million of the about 80 million unique TCR beta chains counted in a later analysis were shared. Here immunoSEQ multiplex PCR was the method, and the copy in TCRdb shows in-frame clones only, minus some. V and J calls and clone size follow that table, whereas D and trimming were derived from the DNA. The table lists 74,000 or so clones, 79% of them singletons. Comments on this clone: Its cognate antigen is unknown.

The CDR3 is 17 residues long. Per germline, CDR1 MGHRA and CDR2 YSYEKL. The V gene end was trimmed by 0 bases and the J gene end by 3 bases; junction bases not matched to a gene: 6. The receptor was derived from a woman between 35 and 50 years old in good health and CMV-seropositive. This chain links TRBV4-1 with TRBJ2-7, with 12 bases fitting TRBD2. Sequencing was carried out using PBMCs. The DNA for the CDR3 is TGCGCCAGCAGCCAAGATAGAACTAGCGGGAGGAACTACGAGCAGTACTTC. Translated, it gives CASSQDRTSGRNYEQYF.